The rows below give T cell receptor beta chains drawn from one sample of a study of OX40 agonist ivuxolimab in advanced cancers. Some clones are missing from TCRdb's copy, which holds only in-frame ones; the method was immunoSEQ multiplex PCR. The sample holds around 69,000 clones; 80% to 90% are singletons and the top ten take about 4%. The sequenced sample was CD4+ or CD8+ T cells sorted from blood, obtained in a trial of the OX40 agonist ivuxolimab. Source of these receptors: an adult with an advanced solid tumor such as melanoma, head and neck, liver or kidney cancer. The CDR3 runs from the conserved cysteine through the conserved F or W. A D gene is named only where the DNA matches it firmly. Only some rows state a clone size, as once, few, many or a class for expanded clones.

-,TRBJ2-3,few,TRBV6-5,CASRRGDTQYF,TGTGCCAGCAGGAGGGGGGATACGCAGTATTTT
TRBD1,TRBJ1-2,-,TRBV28,CASSHGTANYGYTF,TGTGCCAGCAGCCATGGGACAGCTAACTATGGCTACACCTTC
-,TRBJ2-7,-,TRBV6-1,CASSFNFPYEQYF,TGTGCCAGCAGTTTCAACTTCCCCTACGAGCAGTACTTC
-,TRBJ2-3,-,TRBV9,CASSVAPGSTDTQYF,TGTGCCAGCAGCGTAGCCCCAGGAAGCACAGATACGCAGTATTTT
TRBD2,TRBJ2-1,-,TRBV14,CASSLAGPRHEQFF,TGTGCCAGCAGCCTAGCGGGCCCCCGCCATGAGCAGTTCTTC
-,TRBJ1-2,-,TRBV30,CAWSAGIVGYTF,TGTGCCTGGAGTGCAGGGATCGTTGGCTACACCTTC
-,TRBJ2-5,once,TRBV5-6,CASSLVGGAGQETQYF,TGTGCCAGCAGCTTGGTAGGAGGGGCGGGACAAGAGACCCAGTACTTC
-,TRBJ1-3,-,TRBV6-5,CASSYSVGGGGNTIYF,TGTGCCAGCAGTTACTCTGTCGGGGGTGGGGGAAACACCATATATTTT
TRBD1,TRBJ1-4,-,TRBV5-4,CASSQDRVTNEKLFF,TGTGCCAGCAGCCAGGACAGGGTTACTAATGAAAAACTGTTTTTT
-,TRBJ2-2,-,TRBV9,CASSVVGGGELFF,TGTGCCAGCAGCGTAGTAGGCGGTGGGGAGCTGTTTTTT
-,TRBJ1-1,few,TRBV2,CASSKGENTEAFF,TGTGCCAGCAGTAAGGGGGAGAACACTGAAGCTTTCTTT
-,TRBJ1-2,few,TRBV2,CASSEHRGTGYTF,TGTGCCAGCAGTGAACATCGGGGGACCGGCTACACCTTC
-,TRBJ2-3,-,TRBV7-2,CASSTTTDTQYF,TGTGCCAGCAGCACAACCACAGATACGCAGTATTTT
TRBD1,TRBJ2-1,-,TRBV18,CASSQGQGYNEQFF,TGTGCCAGCTCCCAAGGACAGGGCTACAATGAGCAGTTCTTC
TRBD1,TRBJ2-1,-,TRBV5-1,CASSARGQGAPRSYNEQFF,TGCGCCAGCAGCGCTCGAGGACAGGGGGCCCCCCGCTCCTACAATGAGCAGTTCTTC
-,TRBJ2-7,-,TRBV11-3,CASSFQAEYEQYF,TGTGCCAGCAGCTTTCAAGCGGAGTATGAGCAGTACTTC
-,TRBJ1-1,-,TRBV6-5,CASSYRQNTEAFF,TGTGCCAGCAGTTACAGACAGAACACTGAAGCTTTCTTT
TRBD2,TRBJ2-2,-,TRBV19,CASSILGLAGPGGTGELFF,TGTGCCAGTAGTATCCTGGGCCTAGCGGGCCCTGGGGGCACCGGGGAGCTGTTTTTT
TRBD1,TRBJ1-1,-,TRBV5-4,CASSPDRGLFNTEAFF,TGTGCCAGCAGCCCCGACAGGGGGCTATTTAACACTGAAGCTTTCTTT
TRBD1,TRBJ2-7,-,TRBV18,CASSPGQVTYEQYF,TGTGCCAGCTCACCGGGACAGGTTACCTACGAGCAGTACTTC
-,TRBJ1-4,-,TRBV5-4,CASSQGRQSYNEKLFF,TGTGCCAGCAGCCAAGGTAGACAGAGTTATAATGAAAAACTGTTTTTT
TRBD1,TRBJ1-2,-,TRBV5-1,CASSNPGQGRSYTF,TGCGCCAGCAGTAACCCCGGACAGGGGCGAAGCTACACCTTC
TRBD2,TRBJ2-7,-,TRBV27,CASSGRTSGNHEQYF,TGTGCCAGCAGTGGGCGGACTAGCGGGAACCACGAGCAGTACTTC
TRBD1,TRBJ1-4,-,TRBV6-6,CASSRQGNEKLFF,TGTGCCAGCAGTCGACAGGGGAATGAAAAACTGTTTTTT
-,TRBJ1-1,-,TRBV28,CASSLTGTKAFF,TGTGCCAGCAGTCTAACCGGGACAAAAGCTTTCTTT
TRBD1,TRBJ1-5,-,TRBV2,CASSGAGGRGQPQHF,TGTGCCAGCAGTGGTGCAGGGGGCCGGGGTCAGCCCCAGCATTTT
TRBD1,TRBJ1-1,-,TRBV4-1,CASSQDGQGAREAFF,TGCGCCAGCAGCCAAGATGGGCAGGGGGCGCGGGAAGCTTTCTTT
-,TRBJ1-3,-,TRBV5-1,CASSLGSGTSGNTIYF,TGCGCCAGCAGCTTGGGGTCAGGCACCTCTGGAAACACCATATATTTT
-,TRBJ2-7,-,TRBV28,CASSLRYEQYF,TGTGCCAGCAGTTTAAGATACGAGCAGTACTTC
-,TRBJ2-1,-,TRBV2,CASLASAYNEQFF,TGTGCCAGCCTCGCTAGCGCATACAATGAGCAGTTCTTC
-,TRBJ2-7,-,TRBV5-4,CASSPRVSGWSEQYF,TGTGCCAGCAGTCCTAGGGTTAGCGGATGGTCGGAGCAGTACTTC
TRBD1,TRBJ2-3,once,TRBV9,CASSGQGYRDTQYF,TGTGCCAGCAGCGGACAGGGTTATCGAGATACGCAGTATTTT
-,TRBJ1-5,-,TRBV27,CASSLLGQPQHF,TGTGCCAGCAGTTTGTTGGGTCAGCCCCAGCATTTT
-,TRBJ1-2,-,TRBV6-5,CASTTGGARGGYTF,TGTGCCAGCACTACCGGAGGGGCACGAGGTGGCTACACCTTC
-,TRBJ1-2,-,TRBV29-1,CSVGAGGLYGYTF,TGCAGCGTTGGGGCGGGGGGGCTCTATGGCTACACCTTC
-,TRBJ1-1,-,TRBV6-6,CASSYQGVTNTEAFF,TGTGCCAGCAGTTACCAAGGGGTCACGAACACTGAAGCTTTCTTT
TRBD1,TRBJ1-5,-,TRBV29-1,CSVSTGVGNQPQHF,TGCAGCGTGTCCACAGGGGTTGGCAATCAGCCCCAGCATTTT
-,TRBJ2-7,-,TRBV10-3,CAIKEGPNEQYF,TGTGCCATCAAGGAGGGCCCCAACGAGCAGTACTTC
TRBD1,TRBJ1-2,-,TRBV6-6,CASSYGQGGGYTF,TGTGCCAGCAGTTACGGACAGGGTGGAGGCTACACCTTC
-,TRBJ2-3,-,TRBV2,CASRGGSSDTQYF,TGTGCCAGCAGGGGGGGTAGCTCAGATACGCAGTATTTT
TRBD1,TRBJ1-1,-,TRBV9,CASSMGQGYTEAFF,TGTGCCAGCAGCATGGGACAGGGCTACACTGAAGCTTTCTTT
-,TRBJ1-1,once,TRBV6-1,CASTGTSNTEAFF,TGTGCCAGCACCGGGACATCAAACACTGAAGCTTTCTTT
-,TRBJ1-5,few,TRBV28,CASRVSNQPQHF,TGTGCCAGCAGGGTTAGCAATCAGCCCCAGCATTTT
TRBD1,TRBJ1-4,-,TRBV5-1,CASSTGTGGINEKLFF,TGCGCCAGCAGCACCGGGACAGGGGGCATTAATGAAAAACTGTTTTTT
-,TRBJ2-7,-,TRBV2,CARKGATADSYEQYF,TGTGCCCGCAAAGGGGCCACGGCAGACTCCTACGAGCAGTACTTC
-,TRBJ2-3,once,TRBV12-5,CASQPDLASDTQYF,TGTGCTAGTCAGCCCGACTTAGCATCAGATACGCAGTATTTT
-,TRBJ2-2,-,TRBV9,CASSVGSVGTGELFF,TGTGCCAGCAGCGTAGGTTCTGTTGGCACCGGGGAGCTGTTTTTT
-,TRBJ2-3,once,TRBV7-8,CASSSRASTSTDTQYF,TGTGCCAGCAGCTCAAGGGCATCCACTAGCACAGATACGCAGTATTTT
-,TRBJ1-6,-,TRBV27,CASSPRGSNSPLHF,TGTGCCAGCAGTCCGAGAGGTAGTAATTCACCCCTCCACTTT
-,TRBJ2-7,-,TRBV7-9,CASSLATRGGEQYF,TGTGCCAGCAGCTTAGCAACGAGGGGCGGGGAGCAGTACTTC
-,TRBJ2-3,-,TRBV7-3,CASSSLGGTDTQYF,TGTGCCAGCAGCTCTTTGGGAGGCACAGATACGCAGTATTTT
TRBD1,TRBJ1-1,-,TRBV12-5,CASGYQGAGTEAFF,TGTGCTAGTGGTTATCAGGGGGCTGGCACTGAAGCTTTCTTT
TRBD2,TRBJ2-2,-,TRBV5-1,CASSLNLGSGALTGELFF,TGCGCCAGCAGCTTGAATTTGGGTAGCGGGGCTCTAACCGGGGAGCTGTTTTTT
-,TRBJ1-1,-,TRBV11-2,CASSLAPAMNTEAFF,TGTGCCAGCAGCTTAGCGCCAGCGATGAACACTGAAGCTTTCTTT